A single sample is the source of the 20 T cell receptor beta chains below, sequenced in a study of T cell responses to AZD1222 COVID-19 vaccine (dated by TCRdb to about 2021). The library came from the immunoSEQ multiplex PCR assay. TCRdb holds this immuneACCESS table with in-frame rearrangements only. Some clones are missing; in checked studies, unresolved V genes explain under half, and the rest has no known cause. The sample table records 100,000 to 150,000 clones; roughly nine tenths of these occur just once. The top ten constitute 4.2% of the sample. Taken with the paper, the label for time point translates to: baseline before first vaccination. The sequencing used peripheral blood, collected on day 0 of AZD1222 vaccination. The receptor set was obtained from an adult in good health.

The V gene is TRBV2, the J gene TRBJ2-7; a possible D gene is TRBD1 (6 bases). Trimming stripped 9 bases from V and 4 bases from J, with 10 bases between. This CDR3 has 11 residues. Germline CDR1 and CDR2: SNHLY and FYNNEI. CDR3 sequence reads: CASNRDYEQYF. In DNA form, the CDR3 reads TGTGCCAGTAACAGGGATTACGAGCAGTACTTC. Together with reference TRBV2 and TRBJ2-7, the CDR3 gives the full variable domain: EPEVTQTPSHQVTQMGQEVILRCVPISNHLYFYWYRQILGQKVEFLVSFYNNEISEKSEIFDDQFSVERPDGSNFTLKIRSTKLEDSAMYFCASNRDYEQYFGPGTRLTVT.

V usage is TRBV9 and J usage is TRBJ2-2; no definite D call. The CDR3 is 15 amino acids. Between the trimmed V and J ends, which lost 0 bases and 4 bases, there was a span of 10 bases. Germline V lookup: CDR1 SGDLS, CDR2 YYNGEE. The CDR3 sequence: CASSVAGHPTGELFF. CDR3 DNA sequence: TGTGCCAGCAGCGTAGCTGGGCACCCCACCGGGGAGCTGTTTTTT.

The rearrangement links TRBV29-1 to TRBJ2-7; 9 bases match TRBD1. Looked up from germline, CDR1 is SQVTM and CDR2 is ANQGSEA. The CDR3 spans 14 residues. With V trimmed by 3 bases and J by 7 bases, 10 bases remained unmatched. CDR3 in DNA: TGCAGCGTTGAGGGACAGGGCCCAAAAGGGGAGCAGTACTTC. It translates to CSVEGQGPKGEQYF.

CDR3 coding DNA: TGTGCCACCAGCAGAGAGCTGAGGAATCTGGGTAATGAGCAGTTCTTC. This gives the protein CATSRELRNLGNEQFF. This sequence joins TRBV15 and TRBJ2-1, with D uncertain. The V and J ends lost 0 bases and 7 bases respectively, with 16 bases between them. The CDR3 is made up of 16 amino acids. Per the germline V gene, CDR1 is LNHNV and CDR2 is YYDKDF (reference sequence).

The V call is TRBV16, the J call TRBJ2-1; 7 bases are a match to TRBD1. With V trimmed by 2 bases and J by 1 base, 5 bases remained unmatched. This CDR3 spans 16 amino acids. Germline lookup yields CDR1 KGHSY and CDR2 FQNENV. This CDR3 is CASSQGRQGSYNEQFF. The CDR3 nucleotides are TGTGCCAGCAGCCAAGGACGACAGGGATCCTACAATGAGCAGTTCTTC. The whole variable domain, filled in from reference TRBV16 and TRBJ2-1, reads GEEVAQTPKHLVRGEGQKAKLYCAPIKGHSYVFWYQQVLKNEFKFLISFQNENVFDETGMPKERFSAKCLPNSPCSLEIQATKLEDSAVYFCASSQGRQGSYNEQFFGPGTRLTVL.

The chain is built from TRBV28 and TRBJ2-7; 7 bases match TRBD1. The CDR3 is 17 residues long. The trim removed 4 bases at V and 2 bases at J, leaving 14 bases unmatched. The germline CDR1 and CDR2 sequences are MDHEN and SYDVKM. The CDR3: CASSYPTGWDRPYEQYF. CDR3 DNA: TGTGCCAGCAGTTATCCTACGGGTTGGGACAGACCCTACGAGCAGTACTTC.

This chain joins TRBV6-1 and TRBJ2-4; 7 nucleotides agree with TRBD2. The CDR3 consists of 15 residues. V was clipped by 3 bases and J by 3 bases; unmatched bases: 5. Looked up from germline, CDR1 is MNHNS and CDR2 is SASEGT. CDR3 DNA sequence: TGTGCCAGCAGTGATCGGGAGGCGGGCAAAAACATTCAGTACTTC. Amino acids: CASSDREAGKNIQYF.

This chain joins TRBV18 and TRBJ1-4; 11 positions agree with TRBD1. Per germline, CDR1 KGHSH and CDR2 LQKENI. V dropped 3 bases and J dropped 5; count of bases not matched to a gene: 2. The CDR3 runs to 15 residues. CDR3 nucleotides: TGTGCCAGCTCACCGGGACAGGGGGGAAATGAAAAACTGTTTTTT. It translates to CASSPGQGGNEKLFF.

The rearrangement uses TRBV6-5 and TRBJ2-2; D is perhaps TRBD1 (6 bases). In germline, CDR1 is MNHEY, CDR2 SVGAGI. The CDR3 totals 15 residues. V was shortened by 0 bases and J by 4 bases, with 9 bases between the two germline ends. The CDR3 nucleotides are TGTGCCAGCAGTTACTCGTCAGGGGTCACCGGGGAGCTGTTTTTT. It translates to CASSYSSGVTGELFF.

The chain recombines TRBV19 with TRBJ2-5; 8 positions agree with TRBD1. V lost 6 bases and J lost 4; bases outside the gene matches: 10. CDR3 length: 15 residues. The germline gives CDR1 LNHDA, CDR2 SQIVND (reference sequence). The CDR3 loop reads CASRPRDRIGETQYF. In nucleotides, the CDR3 is TGTGCCAGTAGGCCCCGGGACAGGATCGGAGAGACCCAGTACTTC. The full variable domain, completed using reference TRBV19 and TRBJ2-5, is DGGITQSPKYLFRKEGQNVTLSCEQNLNHDAMYWYRQDPGQGLRLIYYSQIVNDFQKGDIAEGYSVSREKKESFPLTVTSAQKNPTAFYLCASRPRDRIGETQYFGPGTRLLVL.

Here the CDR3 reads CASSLLGTTGNTEAFF. Written as DNA, the CDR3 is TGTGCCAGCAGCTTACTAGGGACCACTGGGAACACTGAAGCTTTCTTT. This chain uses TRBV11-2 with TRBJ1-1, with D tentatively TRBD1 (5 bases). V was clipped by 2 bases and J by 1 base, with 14 bases between them. The length of the CDR3 is 16 residues. Germline CDR1 SGHAT, CDR2 FQNNGV.

This chain uses TRBV7-9 with TRBJ2-7; the D gene is possibly TRBD1 (5 bases). V was trimmed by 10 bases and J by 9 bases, leaving 16 bases between them. This CDR3 comprises 11 residues. CDR1 and CDR2 (germline): SEHNR, FQNEAQ (reference sequence). CDR3 sequence reads: CATLTSGAQYF. Written as DNA, the CDR3 is TGTGCCACTCTCACAAGTGGGGCGCAGTACTTC.

The V gene is TRBV6-5, the J gene TRBJ1-1; D ambiguous. Germline V CDR1 and CDR2: MNHEY, SVGAGI. The length of the CDR3 is 13 residues. V was shortened by 8 bases and J by 1 base, with 11 bases between the two germline ends. The CDR3 loop is CASGGRQNTEAFF. The DNA for the CDR3 is TGTGCCAGCGGAGGCAGGCAGAACACTGAAGCTTTCTTT.

The chain links TRBV6-5 to TRBJ2-1; 9 bases are a match to TRBD1. The CDR3 consists of 15 residues. The germline V gene has CDR1 MNHEY and CDR2 SVGAGI. The ends lost 4 bases at V and 4 bases at J; junction bases unmatched: 5. This chain's CDR3 is CASSSDRGGYNEQFF. The CDR3 DNA reads TGTGCCAGCAGTTCGGACAGGGGTGGTTACAATGAGCAGTTCTTC.

This clone was seen once. CDR3 nucleotide sequence: TGCGCCAGCAGCGTCAGGGAAAGTGGAGATACGCAGTATTTT. Its translation: CASSVRESGDTQYF. The chain carries TRBV4-1 and TRBJ2-3; tentatively, D is TRBD1 (5 bases). Trimming pared 5 bases from V and 5 bases from J, leaving 14 bases between. The germline CDR1 and CDR2 sequences are MGHRA and YSYEKL. The length of the CDR3 is 14 residues.

This clone was detected only once. The J gene is TRBJ1-1, the V gene TRBV18; D is undetermined. V was clipped by 4 bases and J by 6 bases, with 15 bases between them. The germline V gene encodes CDR1 KGHSH and CDR2 LQKENI. The CDR3 consists of 14 residues. For the CDR3, the DNA is TGTGCCAGCTCACTGGCAGTACAAGACCCTGAAGCTTTCTTT. This encodes CASSLAVQDPEAFF.

This chain's CDR3 is CASSRAGGRSNQPQHF. DNA of the CDR3: TGTGCCAGTAGTCGAGCAGGGGGCAGGAGCAATCAGCCCCAGCATTTT. V usage is TRBV19 and J usage is TRBJ1-5, with 8 bases identical to TRBD1. Germline values: CDR1 LNHDA, CDR2 SQIVND (reference sequence). This CDR3 has 16 residues. V lost 5 bases and J lost 1; bases outside the gene matches: 7.

The chain employs TRBV3-1 (or the pseudogene TRBV3-2) and TRBJ2-7; 7 bases agree with TRBD1. The trim removed 3 bases at V and 0 bases at J, leaving 8 bases unmatched. The CDR3 loop spans 16 amino acids. Germline assignment: CDR1 LGHDT and CDR2 YNNKEL (reference sequence). The CDR3 nucleotides are TGTGCCAGCAGCCAGGATACAGGGGCCTTCTCCTACGAGCAGTACTTC. Its translation: CASSQDTGAFSYEQYF.

A few counts support this clone. The chain couples TRBV12-3 or TRBV12-4 to TRBJ1-1; D is undetermined. V lost 8 bases and J 0 bases, leaving 7 bases between the germline ends. The CDR3 is made up of 12 amino acids. The CDR3, as DNA: TGTGCCAGCCAACGGATGAACACTGAAGCTTTCTTT. Its translation is CASQRMNTEAFF.

This clone has only one observation. V is TRBV3-1 (or the pseudogene TRBV3-2) and J is TRBJ2-7; D not resolved. The V end lost 0 bases, the J end lost 0 bases, and 9 bases lay between the germline ends. CDR1 and CDR2 (germline): LGHDT, YNNKEL (reference sequence). This CDR3 has 15 residues. CDR3 region: CASSQDRPASYEQYF. The CDR3 region has the DNA TGTGCCAGCAGCCAAGATCGCCCAGCCTCCTACGAGCAGTACTTC.